These T cell receptor beta chains were read from a single sample in a study of blood T cell repertoires in COVID-19. Repertoires were generated with immunoSEQ multiplex PCR, while TCRdb's copy carries only in-frame clones and drops some. The profile shows more than 300,000 clones, under 90% of them singletons. The sequencing input was PBMCs or T cells enriched from blood (not recorded which). Source of these receptors: a woman aged 25 to 39 who had recovered from COVID-19. Each CDR3 is given with its conserved first and last residue. A D gene is named only where the DNA matches it firmly. Only some rows state a clone size, as once, few, many or a class for expanded clones.

J gene: TRBJ2-7
V gene: TRBV21-1
D gene: NA
clone size: NA
CDR3 DNA: TGTGCCAGCAGCAAGACAGGAGACCTCTACGAGCAGTACTTC
CDR3 protein: CASSKTGDLYEQYF

J gene: TRBJ2-1
V gene: TRBV11-3
D gene: NA
clone size: NA
CDR3 DNA: TGTGCCAGCAGCTTAGACTCCCCGGAGCAGTTCTTC
CDR3 protein: CASSLDSPEQFF

J gene: TRBJ1-2
V gene: TRBV27
D gene: NA
clone size: NA
CDR3 DNA: TGTGCCAGCAGTCCCTCCCCAGGGGTCTATGGCTACACCTTC
CDR3 protein: CASSPSPGVYGYTF

J gene: TRBJ2-7
V gene: TRBV7-2
D gene: NA
clone size: NA
CDR3 DNA: TGTGCCAGCAGCATGGACAGAGCCTACGAGCAGTACTTC
CDR3 protein: CASSMDRAYEQYF

J gene: TRBJ2-1
V gene: TRBV7-3
D gene: NA
clone size: NA
CDR3 DNA: TGTGCCAGCAGCTTAACGATGAGTTACAATGAGCAGTTCTTC
CDR3 protein: CASSLTMSYNEQFF

J gene: TRBJ2-6
V gene: TRBV7-9
D gene: TRBD1
clone size: NA
CDR3 DNA: TGTGCCAGCAGCTTGGGGACAGGGGCGAACTCTGGGGCCAACGTCCTGACTTTC
CDR3 protein: CASSLGTGANSGANVLTF

J gene: TRBJ2-7
V gene: TRBV11-1
D gene: NA
clone size: NA
CDR3 DNA: TGTGCCAGCAGCTTAGCGTCCCAAAACAGGGACGAGCAGTACTTC
CDR3 protein: CASSLASQNRDEQYF

J gene: TRBJ1-2
V gene: TRBV12-5
D gene: TRBD1
clone size: NA
CDR3 DNA: TGTGCTAGTGGTTTGTACGGGAAGGACAGGGAGGGACATGGCTACACCTTC
CDR3 protein: CASGLYGKDREGHGYTF

J gene: TRBJ2-3
V gene: TRBV6-5
D gene: TRBD1
clone size: NA
CDR3 DNA: TGTGCCAGCAATAAGGGACAGGCGAGCACAGATACGCAGTATTTT
CDR3 protein: CASNKGQASTDTQYF

J gene: TRBJ1-2
V gene: TRBV5-1
D gene: NA
clone size: NA
CDR3 DNA: TGCGCCAGCAGCCCCACCGGGGGGTTTGGCAACTATGGCTACACCTTC
CDR3 protein: CASSPTGGFGNYGYTF

J gene: TRBJ1-1
V gene: TRBV10-2
D gene: NA
clone size: few
CDR3 DNA: TGCGCCACCAGGTCAGGGGCGCGGGACACTGAAGCTTTCTTT
CDR3 protein: CATRSGARDTEAFF

J gene: TRBJ2-1
V gene: TRBV4-3
D gene: TRBD2
clone size: once
CDR3 DNA: TGCGCCAGCAGCCAAGATAGGTGGGCGGGAGTCGGCAATGAGCAGTTCTTC
CDR3 protein: CASSQDRWAGVGNEQFF

J gene: TRBJ1-2
V gene: TRBV29-1
D gene: TRBD1
clone size: few
CDR3 DNA: TGCAGCGTTGAAGTAGGACAGGGAAACTATGGCTACACCTTC
CDR3 protein: CSVEVGQGNYGYTF

J gene: TRBJ2-3
V gene: TRBV12-3/TRBV12-4
D gene: NA
clone size: NA
CDR3 DNA: TGTGCCAGCAGCCGGGGGACCACAGATACGCAGTATTTT
CDR3 protein: CASSRGTTDTQYF

J gene: TRBJ1-3
V gene: TRBV6-1
D gene: NA
clone size: NA
CDR3 DNA: TGTGCCAGCAGTGAAGGGAGAGAAGGAAACACCATATATTTT
CDR3 protein: CASSEGREGNTIYF

J gene: TRBJ1-2
V gene: TRBV6-2/TRBV6-3
D gene: NA
clone size: NA
CDR3 DNA: TGTGCCAGCAGCGACAGTCGGGCCTATGGCTACACCTTC
CDR3 protein: CASSDSRAYGYTF

J gene: TRBJ2-1
V gene: TRBV27
D gene: NA
clone size: NA
CDR3 DNA: TGTGCCAGCAGTTTGAACCCCGGCGGGACGTCCTACAATGAGCAGTTCTTC
CDR3 protein: CASSLNPGGTSYNEQFF

J gene: TRBJ2-7
V gene: TRBV28
D gene: NA
clone size: NA
CDR3 DNA: TGTGCCAGCAGTTTAGGGGGCGACAGCTACGAGCAGTACTTC
CDR3 protein: CASSLGGDSYEQYF

J gene: TRBJ2-3
V gene: TRBV3-1/TRBV3-2
D gene: TRBD2
clone size: NA
CDR3 DNA: TGTGCCAGCAGCCGTGGACTAGCGTTGAGGACAGATACGCAGTATTTT
CDR3 protein: CASSRGLALRTDTQYF

J gene: TRBJ2-7
V gene: TRBV27
D gene: NA
clone size: NA
CDR3 DNA: TGTGCCAGCAGTTTAGGAGGGGTGGGTTCCTACGAGCAGTACTTC
CDR3 protein: CASSLGGVGSYEQYF

J gene: TRBJ2-7
V gene: TRBV14
D gene: TRBD2
clone size: NA
CDR3 DNA: TGTGCCAGCAGAAGCGGGACCTACGAGCAGTACTTC
CDR3 protein: CASRSGTYEQYF

J gene: TRBJ1-1
V gene: TRBV4-3
D gene: TRBD1
clone size: NA
CDR3 DNA: TGCGCCAGCAGCCAAGATCGACAGGGGGTGAACACTGAAGCTTTCTTT
CDR3 protein: CASSQDRQGVNTEAFF

J gene: TRBJ2-1
V gene: TRBV4-2
D gene: TRBD2
clone size: NA
CDR3 DNA: TGTGCCAGCAGCCCTAGCGGATCCTACAATGAGCAGTTCTTC
CDR3 protein: CASSPSGSYNEQFF

J gene: TRBJ2-1
V gene: TRBV12-3/TRBV12-4
D gene: NA
clone size: NA
CDR3 DNA: TGTGCCAGCGGAGGACCGGGATACCGTGAGTTCTTC
CDR3 protein: CASGGPGYREFF

J gene: TRBJ1-1
V gene: TRBV19
D gene: TRBD1
clone size: NA
CDR3 DNA: TGTGCCAGTCGCCAAGGACAGGGTTACACTGAAGCTTTCTTT
CDR3 protein: CASRQGQGYTEAFF

J gene: TRBJ2-7
V gene: TRBV18
D gene: NA
clone size: NA
CDR3 DNA: TGTGCCAGCTCACCCGGACTGTCCTACGAGCAGTACTTC
CDR3 protein: CASSPGLSYEQYF

J gene: TRBJ2-5
V gene: TRBV5-1
D gene: NA
clone size: NA
CDR3 DNA: TGCGCCAGCAGCTTCCAGGGGGAGACCCAGTACTTC
CDR3 protein: CASSFQGETQYF

J gene: TRBJ1-2
V gene: TRBV3-1/TRBV3-2
D gene: NA
clone size: once
CDR3 DNA: TGTGCCAGCAGCCAGGGACTAGCAGGGGAGGGAGGCTACACCTTC
CDR3 protein: CASSQGLAGEGGYTF

J gene: TRBJ2-1
V gene: TRBV4-3
D gene: TRBD1
clone size: NA
CDR3 DNA: TGCGCCAGCAGCCAACTACAGGGGACCGTAGTGTACAATGAGCAGTTCTTC
CDR3 protein: CASSQLQGTVVYNEQFF